Shown below are 6 T cell receptor beta chains from a single sample sequenced in a study of OX40 agonist ivuxolimab in advanced cancers. TCRdb's copy holds only in-frame clones and misses some; the assay was immunoSEQ multiplex PCR. The table shows some 100,000 clones, with over 75% occurring only once. The sequencing here drew on CD4+ or CD8+ T cells sorted from blood, taken in a trial of the OX40 agonist ivuxolimab. The receptors shown here come from an adult with an advanced solid tumor such as melanoma, head and neck, liver or kidney cancer.

The CDR3: CASTPTSGSREQFF. The CDR3 region has the DNA TGTGCCAGCACTCCCACTAGCGGGAGTAGGGAGCAGTTCTTC. This rearrangement joins TRBV6-6 to TRBJ2-1, with 11 bases identical to TRBD2. This CDR3 comprises 14 residues. With 7 bases clipped from V and 10 bases from J, the junction kept 9 bases outside the gene matches. From germline, CDR1 is MNHNY and CDR2 SVGAGI (reference sequence).

This sequence joins TRBV18 and TRBJ2-4; D may correspond to TRBD1 or TRBD2 (5 bases each). CDR1 is KGHSH and CDR2 is LQKENI in the germline V gene. Trimming pared 3 bases from V and 4 bases from J, leaving 13 bases between. The CDR3 contains 15 residues. CDR3 sequence (DNA): TGTGCCAGCTCACCGAGCCGGGACGGGAAAAACATTCAGTACTTC. It is translated as CASSPSRDGKNIQYF.

The V gene is TRBV20-1, the J gene TRBJ2-1; unclear D gene. The V and J ends lost 4 bases and 6 bases respectively, with 4 bases between them. This CDR3 has 10 residues. Germline V gene sequence: CDR1 DFQATT, CDR2 SNEGSKA (reference sequence). In DNA form, the CDR3 reads TGCAGTGCTATTCGCAATGAGCAGTTCTTC. Translated, it gives CSAIRNEQFF.

This clone is a singleton in its sample. The chain carries TRBV7-2 and TRBJ2-7; 8 nucleotides align to TRBD2. The ends lost 5 bases at V and 7 bases at J; junction bases unmatched: 10. Germline loops: CDR1 SGHTA, CDR2 FQGNSA. The length of the CDR3 is 14 residues. This chain's CDR3 is CASSGAGVRREQYF. CDR3 coding DNA: TGTGCCAGCAGCGGAGCGGGAGTACGTCGGGAGCAGTACTTC.

The chain carries TRBV2 and TRBJ2-5, with TRBD1 matching 8 bases. This CDR3 is built from 13 residues. The V and J ends lost 6 bases and 4 bases, in that order; junction bases with no gene match: 4. Germline-derived CDR1 and CDR2 are SNHLY and FYNNEI. CDR3 nucleotide sequence: TGTGCCAGCAGAGGACAGGGAAGAGAGACCCAGTACTTC. It yields the protein CASRGQGRETQYF.

V gene TRBV7-2 combines with J gene TRBJ2-7; 7 nucleotides line up with TRBD1. The CDR3 totals 13 residues. V shed 5 bases and J 5 bases; nucleotides not matched to a gene: 6. Germline CDR1 reads SGHTA; CDR2 reads FQGNSA. CDR3 DNA sequence: TGTGCCAGCAGCCATCAACAGGGGAACGAGCAGTACTTC. It is translated as CASSHQQGNEQYF.